A selection of T cell receptor beta chains follows, all from one sample in a study of OX40 agonist ivuxolimab in advanced cancers. Sequenced by immunoSEQ multiplex PCR; TCRdb stores in-frame clones only, minus some. The sample contains under 90,000 clones, approximately 92% of which appear only once. The sequencing used CD4+ or CD8+ T cells sorted from blood, collected in a trial of the OX40 agonist ivuxolimab. These receptors were collected from an adult with an advanced solid tumor such as melanoma, head and neck, liver or kidney cancer. Each CDR3 is given with its conserved first and last residue. The D gene is left open where the match is weak.

CASSPSGGGPFEQYF	TGTGCCAGCAGCCCCTCGGGGGGTGGCCCCTTCGAGCAGTACTTC	TRBJ2-7	TRBD2	TRBV7-2
CATSRGGAGETQYF	TGTGCCACCAGCAGGGGCGGGGCCGGGGAGACCCAGTACTTC	TRBJ2-5	.	TRBV15
CASSLPGVLGYTF	TGTGCCAGCAGCCTACCGGGAGTTCTTGGCTACACCTTC	TRBJ1-2	.	TRBV7-2
CASSGSGTSGSEQFF	TGTGCCAGCAGCGGATCCGGGACTAGCGGGAGTGAGCAGTTCTTC	TRBJ2-1	TRBD2	TRBV9
CASSSRTGYNEQFF	TGTGCCAGCAGCTCCCGGACAGGCTACAATGAGCAGTTCTTC	TRBJ2-1	TRBD1	TRBV9
CASSFLAGTDTQYF	TGCGCCAGCAGCTTCCTAGCGGGCACAGATACGCAGTATTTT	TRBJ2-3	TRBD2	TRBV5-1
CASRTTYEQYF	TGTGCCAGCAGGACAACCTACGAGCAGTACTTC	TRBJ2-7	.	TRBV6-1
CASSVATEDQPQHF	TGTGCCAGCAGCGTAGCTACGGAAGATCAGCCCCAGCATTTT	TRBJ1-5	.	TRBV9
CASSHDSYNEQFF	TGTGCCAGCAGCCACGACAGTTACAATGAGCAGTTCTTC	TRBJ2-1	.	TRBV14
CASSLEMATNEKLFF	TGTGCCAGCAGCTTAGAGATGGCAACTAATGAAAAACTGTTTTTT	TRBJ1-4	.	TRBV7-2
CASSPAVGSYEQYF	TGTGCCAGCAGCCCCGCGGTTGGCTCCTACGAGCAGTACTTC	TRBJ2-7	.	TRBV5-5
CARSSHGGGGSLYEQYF	TGTGCCCGCAGCTCCCACGGCGGGGGCGGGAGCCTTTACGAGCAGTACTTC	TRBJ2-7	.	TRBV7-2
CASSSLISPTEAFF	TGTGCCAGCAGCTCCCTCATTAGTCCCACTGAAGCTTTCTTT	TRBJ1-1	.	TRBV5-4
CASSSPGQGDEQYF	TGTGCCAGCAGTTCCCCGGGACAGGGTGACGAGCAGTACTTC	TRBJ2-7	TRBD1	TRBV28
CASSVLGGTDTQYF	TGTGCCAGCAGTGTTCTAGGTGGGACAGATACGCAGTATTTT	TRBJ2-3	.	TRBV2
CASSLGGTGNTEAFF	TGCGCCAGCAGCTTGGGCGGGACAGGGAACACTGAAGCTTTCTTT	TRBJ1-1	TRBD1	TRBV5-1
CASSQGQAPYEQYF	TGCGCCAGCAGCCAAGGACAGGCCCCCTACGAGCAGTACTTC	TRBJ2-7	TRBD1	TRBV5-1